A single sample gave rise to the 10 T cell receptor beta chains below, sequenced in a study. TCRdb reprocessed the 5' RACE reads via MiXCR and lists one record per CDR3 protein. The sample has roughly 42,000 distinct CDR3 sequences, approximately 31% seen once. Specimen: tumor-infiltrating memory CD4+ T cells sorted from the breast tumor. Stated subset: memory CD4+ T cells, CD4+CD45RO+CD25-. The receptors derive from a female donor with breast cancer.

The V gene is TRBV7-2, the J gene TRBJ1-4; tentative D call: TRBD1 (5 bases). Trimming removed 11 bases from V and 0 bases from J, with 16 bases in between. Germline values: CDR1 SGHTA, CDR2 FQGNSA. CDR3 length equals 15 residues. The CDR3 sequence is CAGTRQHSTNEKLFF. CDR3 DNA: TGTGCCGGCACCAGACAGCACTCAACTAATGAAAAACTGTTTTTT.

As regards this clonotype: Possible read error: a much larger clone is one base away. Here the CDR3 reads CASSQDRFGCPLEETQYF. The CDR3 DNA follows: TGTGCCAGCAGCCAAGACCGGTTCGGGTGCCCGCTTGAGGAGACCCAGTACTTC. The chain couples TRBV4-2 to TRBJ2-5; D remains unclear. Germline V gene lookup returns CDR1 LGHNA and CDR2 YNFKEQ. Trimming removed 0 bases at V and 5 bases at J, with 22 bases between. This CDR3 region has 18 residues.

The chain carries TRBV7-6 and TRBJ2-1; D call uncertain. The CDR3 spans 16 residues. The V end was cut by 5 bases, the J end by 4 bases, with 18 bases between. The V gene's germline CDR1 is SGHVS and CDR2 FNYEAQ. CDR3 amino acids: CASSPQKSSYYNEQFF. Written as DNA, the CDR3 is TGTGCCAGCAGCCCACAGAAGAGCAGCTATTACAATGAGCAGTTCTTC. Full variable domain (missing parts from reference TRBV7-6 and TRBJ2-1): GAGVSQSPRYKVTKRGQDVALRCDPISGHVSLYWYRQALGQGPEFLTYFNYEAQQDKSGLPNDRFSAERPEGSISTLTIQRTEQRDSAMYRCASSPQKSSYYNEQFFGPGTRLTVL.

This clonotype came up a few times. The chain joins TRBV7-2 to TRBJ2-7; a weak D match, TRBD1 (6 bases). The CDR3 covers 15 residues. Germline CDR1 SGHTA, CDR2 FQGNSA. Trimming left V 5 bases short and J 2 bases short, with 16 bases between. The CDR3 reads CASSLGGGHTYEQYF. The CDR3 nucleotides are TGTGCCAGCAGCCTAGGTGGGGGACACACCTACGAGCAGTACTTC.

This clonotype was recorded a few times. The chain joins TRBV6-5 to TRBJ1-1; tentative D call: TRBD1 (5 bases). This CDR3 is 14 amino acids long. The germline gives CDR1 MNHEY, CDR2 SVGAGI. Trimming shortened V by 6 bases and J by 2 bases, and 13 bases separated the two germline ends. CDR3 in amino acids: CASSVGGANTEAFF. The DNA of the CDR3 is TGTGCCAGCAGCGTTGGAGGGGCAAACACTGAAGCTTTCTTT.

The chain has TRBV15 and TRBJ1-2; tentative D call: TRBD1 (5 bases). The germline V gene encodes CDR1 LNHNV and CDR2 YYDKDF (reference sequence). This CDR3 region has 13 residues. The V end lost 3 bases, the J end lost 4 bases, and 9 bases lay between the germline ends. CDR3 nucleotide sequence: TGTGCCACCAGCAGCCAGGGAGGCTATGGCTACACCTTC. This codes for CATSSQGGYGYTF.

The CDR3 coding sequence is TGTGCCAGCGGCTTTTCAGGGTATGGCTACACCTTC. Translation gives CASGFSGYGYTF. The rearrangement joins TRBV12-3 or TRBV12-4 to TRBJ1-2; the D gene is possibly TRBD1 (5 bases). V shed 8 bases and J shed 5 bases, with 12 bases lying between them. There are 12 residues in the CDR3.

V is TRBV2 and J is TRBJ1-1, with D possibly TRBD1 on 5 matching bases. CDR1 and CDR2 (germline): SNHLY, FYNNEI. The V end lost 7 bases, the J end lost 2 bases, and 11 bases lay between the germline ends. The CDR3 extends over 13 amino acids. The CDR3 spells CASMGPYNTEAFF. CDR3 nucleotide sequence: TGTGCCAGCATGGGACCGTACAACACTGAAGCTTTCTTT. Full variable domain (remainder filled in from reference TRBV2 and TRBJ1-1): EPEVTQTPSHQVTQMGQEVILRCVPISNHLYFYWYRQILGQKVEFLVSFYNNEISEKSEIFDDQFSVERPDGSNFTLKIRSTKLEDSAMYFCASMGPYNTEAFFGQGTRLTVV.

Concerning this clonotype: This may come from a read error, since a much larger clone is one base off. The chain has TRBV29-1 and TRBJ2-7; TRBD2 is a possible D gene (6 bases). The CDR3 covers 15 residues. Germline V gene data show CDR1 as SQVTM and CDR2 as ANQGSEA. The CDR3 region is CSVELASGPSYELYF. For the CDR3, the DNA is TGCAGCGTTGAATTGGCCAGCGGGCCCTCCTACGAGCTGTACTTC.

This clonotype appeared once. J is TRBJ2-2 and V is TRBV9; possibly TRBD2 for D (6 bases). Germline values: CDR1 SGDLS, CDR2 YYNGEE. V gave up 4 bases and J gave up 6 bases, with 13 bases separating them. This CDR3 contains 14 residues. CDR3 amino acids: CASSTQRVPGELFF. As DNA, the CDR3 is TGTGCCAGCAGCACCCAGCGGGTCCCCGGGGAGCTGTTTTTT.